These 3 T cell receptor beta chains came from one sample sequenced in a study of siplizumab effects on memory and regulatory T cells. Libraries were prepared by immunoSEQ multiplex PCR; TCRdb keeps only in-frame clonotypes and omits some of them. Counted here are over 55,000 clones, less than 85% occurring once; the ten biggest clones make up 3.8%. Sequenced sample: memory CD4+ T cells sorted from blood. Every receptor here comes from a human donor in good health.

This clone was detected only once. The gene calls are TRBV2 and TRBJ2-4, with a weak D call TRBD1 (6 bases). V shed 6 bases and J shed 6 bases, with 12 bases lying between them. Germline V CDR1 and CDR2: SNHLY, FYNNEI. The CDR3 is 13 residues long. DNA for the CDR3: TGTGCCAGCAGGAGACAGGATCCAAACATTCAGTACTTC. Its translation is CASRRQDPNIQYF.

The gene calls are TRBV30 and TRBJ1-5; possibly TRBD1 for D (5 bases). The CDR3 totals 18 residues. V lost 0 bases, J lost 3 bases, and 21 bases lay in between. CDR1 and CDR2 from the germline V gene are GTSNPN and SVGIG (reference sequence). For the CDR3, the DNA is TGTGCCTGGAGTGTACGTGGGAGGGGTTTGGGAAACAATCAGCCCCAGCATTTT. Encoded protein: CAWSVRGRGLGNNQPQHF.

The J gene is TRBJ1-1, the V gene TRBV5-1, with D perhaps TRBD1 (5 bases). The CDR3 is 14 amino acids. Per the germline V gene, CDR1 is SGHRS and CDR2 is YFSETQ. Trimming pared 4 bases from V and 4 bases from J, leaving 14 bases between. The chain's CDR3 is CASSTATGSTEAFF. The CDR3 DNA follows: TGCGCCAGCAGCACCGCTACAGGATCCACTGAAGCTTTCTTT.